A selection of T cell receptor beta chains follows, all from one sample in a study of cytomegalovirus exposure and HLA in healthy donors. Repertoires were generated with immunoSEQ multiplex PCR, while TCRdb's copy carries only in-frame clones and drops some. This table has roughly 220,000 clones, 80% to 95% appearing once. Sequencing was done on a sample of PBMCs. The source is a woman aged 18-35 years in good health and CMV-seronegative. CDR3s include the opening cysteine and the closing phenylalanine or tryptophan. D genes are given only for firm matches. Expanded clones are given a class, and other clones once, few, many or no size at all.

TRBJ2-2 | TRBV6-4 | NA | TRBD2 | TGTGCCAGCAGTGCGCTAGCGGATCTCACCGGGGAGCTGTTTTTT | CASSALADLTGELFF
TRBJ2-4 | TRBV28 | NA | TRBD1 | TGTGCCAGCAGACAGCCGGGACAGGGGTTAGACATTCAGTACTTC | CASRQPGQGLDIQYF
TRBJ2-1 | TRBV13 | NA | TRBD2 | TGTGCCAGCAGCTATGGGACTAGCGGAGACAATGAGCAGTTCTTC | CASSYGTSGDNEQFF
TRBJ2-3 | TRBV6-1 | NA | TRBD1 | TGTGCCAGCAGTGGGAACAGGGGGCAAGGTACAGATACGCAGTATTTT | CASSGNRGQGTDTQYF
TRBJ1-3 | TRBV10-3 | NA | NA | TGTGCCATCAGTGAGTCGACTCGGCCGGCTCCTGGAAACACCATATATTTT | CAISESTRPAPGNTIYF
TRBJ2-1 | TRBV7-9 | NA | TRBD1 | TGTGCCAGCAGCCTGGGGACAGGGGGCAATGAGCAGTTCTTC | CASSLGTGGNEQFF
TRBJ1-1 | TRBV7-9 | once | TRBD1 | TGTGCCAGCAGCTTAGCAGGACAGGGGATGAACACTGAAGCTTTCTTT | CASSLAGQGMNTEAFF
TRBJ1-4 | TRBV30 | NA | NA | TGTGCCTGGAGTCCTGAAACAGGGTATGAAAAACTGTTTTTT | CAWSPETGYEKLFF
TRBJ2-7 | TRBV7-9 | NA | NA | TGTGCCAGCAGCTCGTCGGACAGCGGTACGAAGCAGTACTTC | CASSSSDSGTKQYF
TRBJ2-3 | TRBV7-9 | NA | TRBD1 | TGTGCCAGCAGCTTACAGAGTCCGGGACAGGGCACAGATACGCAGTATTTT | CASSLQSPGQGTDTQYF
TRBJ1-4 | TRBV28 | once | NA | TGTGCCACCTTTTGGCCGGGGACTAATGAAAAACTGTTTTTT | CATFWPGTNEKLFF
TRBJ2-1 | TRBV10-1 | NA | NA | TGCGCCAGCAGTGACTCTAGCGCCCGCATCGAGCAGTTCTTC | CASSDSSARIEQFF
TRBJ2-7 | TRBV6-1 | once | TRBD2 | TGTGCCAGCAGTAAACGGGGACTAGGCTCCTACGAGCAGTACTTC | CASSKRGLGSYEQYF
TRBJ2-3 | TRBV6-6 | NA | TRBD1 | TGTGCCAGCAGCCTCCCGACAGGGATCACAGATACGCAGTATTTT | CASSLPTGITDTQYF
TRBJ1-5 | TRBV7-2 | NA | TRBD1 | TGTGCCAGCAGCCCTCGACAGGGCCAGCCCCAGCATTTT | CASSPRQGQPQHF
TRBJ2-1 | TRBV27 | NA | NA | TGTGCCAGCAGTTTGAGGGGAGGCTCCTACAATGAGCAGTTCTTC | CASSLRGGSYNEQFF
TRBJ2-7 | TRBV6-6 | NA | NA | TGTGCCAGCAGTTACGGAAGGGGCCGCTACGAGCAGTACTTC | CASSYGRGRYEQYF
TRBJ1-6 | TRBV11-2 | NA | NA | TGTGCCAGCAGCCTCGTGACCGGGAGACCGGGTTCACCCCTCCACTTT | CASSLVTGRPGSPLHF
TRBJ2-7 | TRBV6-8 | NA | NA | TGTGCCAGCAGTTACTCGTCCGGGGATGGCGAGCAGTACTTC | CASSYSSGDGEQYF
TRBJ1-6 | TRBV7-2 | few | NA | TGTGCCAGCAGCTCGTCCTATAGTTCACCCCTCCACTTT | CASSSSYSSPLHF
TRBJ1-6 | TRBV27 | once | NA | TGTGCCAGCAAACCAGGGCTATCCTATAATTCACCCCTCCACTTT | CASKPGLSYNSPLHF
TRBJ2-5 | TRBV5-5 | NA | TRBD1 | TGTGCCAGCAGATCTGGGACAGGGTTCCAAGAGACCCAGTACTTC | CASRSGTGFQETQYF
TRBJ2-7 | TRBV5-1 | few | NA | TGCGCCAGCAGCTCCTCACCGGCGGGTGCGGTTGAGCAGTACTTC | CASSSSPAGAVEQYF